Below, 27 T cell receptor beta chains from the same sample are listed, as sequenced in a study of blood T cell repertoires in COVID-19. Sequenced by immunoSEQ multiplex PCR; TCRdb stores in-frame clones only, minus some. The data show about 280,000 clones, around 85% seen once. The material sequenced was PBMCs or T cells enriched from blood (not recorded which). These receptors all stem from a woman in her forties or fifties who had recovered from COVID-19.

There are a few counts of this clone. This sequence joins TRBV28 and TRBJ1-1; possibly TRBD1 for D (6 bases). V was shortened by 4 bases and J by 6 bases, with 18 bases between the two germline ends. Germline-derived CDR1 and CDR2 are MDHEN and SYDVKM. This CDR3 spans 15 amino acids. In nucleotides, the CDR3 is TGTGCCAGCAGTTCCATCAGTACAGGGCTCCCTGAAGCTTTCTTT. Translated: CASSSISTGLPEAFF.

The table lists this clone with a count of one. The V and J genes are TRBV12-3 or TRBV12-4 and TRBJ1-1; TRBD1 aligns across 8 bases. CDR3 length equals 13 residues. V shed 8 bases and J 4 bases; nucleotides not matched to a gene: 6. Here the CDR3 DNA reads TGTGCCAGCCGACAGGGGACGAGCACTGAAGCTTTCTTT. Translated: CASRQGTSTEAFF.

The V call is TRBV30, the J call TRBJ2-4; 7 bases are a match to TRBD2. The V and J ends lost 5 bases and 8 bases, in that order; junction bases with no gene match: 6. This CDR3 has 12 residues. The germline gives CDR1 GTSNPN, CDR2 SVGIG (reference sequence). The CDR3 is CAWEAGADIQYF. Written as DNA, the CDR3 is TGTGCCTGGGAGGCGGGAGCGGACATTCAGTACTTC.

The CDR3 nucleotides read TGTGCCAGCAGCTTATTCGGACTAGCGGGGGGGCCAGGCACAGATACGCAGTATTTT. It yields the protein CASSLFGLAGGPGTDTQYF. This chain links TRBV7-3 with TRBJ2-3; the match to TRBD2 covers 15 bases. The CDR3 runs to 19 residues. V was pared by 2 bases and J by 1 base, with 7 bases of the junction left unmatched. The germline CDR1 and CDR2 sequences are SGHTA and FQGTGA.

V is TRBV27 and J is TRBJ2-5, with D perhaps TRBD2 (6 bases). The CDR3 runs to 14 residues. Germline CDR1 is MNHEY and CDR2 is SMNVEV (reference sequence). V lost 1 base and J lost 5, with 11 bases in between. DNA for the CDR3: TGTGCCAGCAGTTTATATGGGGGGTTTGAGACCCAGTACTTC. This codes for CASSLYGGFETQYF.

J is TRBJ2-2 and V is TRBV6-5; tentatively, D is TRBD2 (6 bases). The CDR3 has 15 residues. Trimming took 2 bases from V and 0 from J, leaving 7 bases between them. Germline CDR1 MNHEY, CDR2 SVGAGI. The chain's CDR3 is CASSYIAANTGELFF. CDR3 DNA: TGTGCCAGCAGTTACATAGCGGCGAACACCGGGGAGCTGTTTTTT.

The chain recombines TRBV11-2 with TRBJ2-7; maybe TRBD2 (5 bases). With 6 bases removed from V and 6 bases from J, the gap between germline ends came to 15 bases. Germline V gene lookup returns CDR1 SGHAT and CDR2 FQNNGV. The length of the CDR3 is 13 residues. CDR3 protein: CASSFREKGEQYF. Here the CDR3 DNA reads TGTGCCAGCAGTTTCCGGGAAAAGGGCGAGCAGTACTTC. The variable domain in full, completed from reference TRBV11-2 and TRBJ2-7, reads EAGVAQSPRYKIIEKRQSVAFWCNPISGHATLYWYQQILGQGPKLLIQFQNNGVVDDSQLPKDRFSAERLKGVDSTLKIQPAKLEDSAVYLCASSFREKGEQYFGPGTRLTVT.

V usage is TRBV27 and J usage is TRBJ2-5, with 10 bases matching TRBD2. The CDR3 is 15 amino acids. The V gene end was trimmed by 2 bases and the J gene end by 5 bases; junction bases not matched to a gene: 5. Germline CDR1 is MNHEY and CDR2 is SMNVEV (reference sequence). CDR3 in DNA: TGTGCCAGCAGTTTAGGTAGCGGGGGGTTTGAGACCCAGTACTTC. Residues: CASSLGSGGFETQYF.

This clone has a handful of counts. The chain has TRBV15 and TRBJ1-5; D unresolved. CDR3 length: 17 residues. The V gene's germline CDR1 is LNHNV and CDR2 YYDKDF (reference sequence). Between the trimmed V and J ends, which lost 0 bases and 1 base, there was a span of 13 bases. The CDR3 spells CATSREYEVSSNQPQHF. The CDR3 coding sequence is TGTGCCACCAGCAGAGAGTATGAGGTATCGAGCAATCAGCCCCAGCATTTT.

The V and J genes are TRBV27 and TRBJ2-7, with 9 bases that match TRBD1. Unmatched junction bases numbered 4, after V lost 5 bases and J lost 2 bases. The V gene's germline CDR1 is MNHEY and CDR2 SMNVEV (reference sequence). The CDR3 spans 14 residues. Here the CDR3 DNA reads TGTGCCAGCAGTCTCGGACAGGGGACCTACGAGCAGTACTTC. Amino acid sequence: CASSLGQGTYEQYF.

At least ten counts were recorded for this clone. V is TRBV7-9 and J is TRBJ2-7; tentative D call: TRBD1 (5 bases). Trimming removed 1 base from V and 2 bases from J, with 18 bases in between. The CDR3 is made up of 17 amino acids. Per germline, CDR1 SEHNR and CDR2 FQNEAQ (reference sequence). This chain's CDR3 is CASSLGAQVSVPYEQYF. In DNA, the CDR3 is TGTGCCAGCAGCTTAGGAGCACAGGTATCCGTTCCCTACGAGCAGTACTTC.

Many counts were recorded for this clone. V usage is TRBV6-2 or TRBV6-3 and J usage is TRBJ1-6; a weak D match, TRBD1 (5 bases). The CDR3 loop spans 15 amino acids. Germline CDR1 and CDR2: MNHEY and SVGEGT. V shed 4 bases and J shed 13 bases, with 20 bases lying between them. CDR3 bases: TGTGCCAGCAGTTTTAGCGGCAGGGAGTCCCTCCCCCTCCACTTT. As protein: CASSFSGRESLPLHF.

The chain couples TRBV24-1 to TRBJ2-1; TRBD1 might be the D (5 bases). Trimming stripped 3 bases from V and 4 bases from J, with 6 bases between. Looked up from germline, CDR1 is KGHDR and CDR2 is SFDVKD. The CDR3 has 13 residues. CDR3 coding DNA: TGTGCCACCAGTGATGGGGCATACAATGAGCAGTTCTTC. Translation: CATSDGAYNEQFF.

V is TRBV5-4 and J is TRBJ2-3, with D perhaps TRBD1 (8 bases). Per germline, CDR1 SGHNT and CDR2 YYREEE (reference sequence). The V end was cut by 0 bases, the J end by 8 bases, with 13 bases between. The CDR3 has 14 residues. CDR3 residues: CASSLETGGVTQYF. The CDR3 DNA is TGTGCCAGCAGCTTGGAAACAGGGGGGGTTACGCAGTATTTT.

The rearrangement joins TRBV25-1 to TRBJ2-7; 8 nucleotides match TRBD1. In germline, CDR1 is MGHDK, CDR2 SYGVNS. The CDR3 runs to 16 residues. V shed 2 bases and J 1 base; nucleotides not matched to a gene: 7. DNA for the CDR3: TGTGCCAGCAGTGAAGAAGGGACAGGAGCGTCCTACGAGCAGTACTTC. It is translated as CASSEEGTGASYEQYF.

The V and J genes are TRBV27 and TRBJ1-6; D perhaps matches TRBD1 (5 bases). Trimming pared 9 bases from V and 0 bases from J, leaving 12 bases between. The germline gives CDR1 MNHEY, CDR2 SMNVEV (reference sequence). The CDR3 contains 15 residues. This CDR3 is CAREQESSYNSPLHF. The CDR3 DNA follows: TGTGCCAGGGAACAGGAGAGCTCCTATAATTCACCCCTCCACTTT.

A single count supports this clone. The chain links TRBV5-4 to TRBJ2-5, with D possibly being TRBD2 (6 bases). Trimming stripped 3 bases from V and 5 bases from J, with 14 bases between. The CDR3 has 14 amino acids. In germline, CDR1 is SGHNT, CDR2 YYREEE (reference sequence). CDR3 protein: CASSWGLGGETQYF. The CDR3 coding sequence is TGTGCCAGCAGCTGGGGTCTTGGAGGGGAGACCCAGTACTTC.

The V gene is TRBV28, the J gene TRBJ1-1; D is undetermined. CDR1 and CDR2 from the germline V gene are MDHEN and SYDVKM. V lost 2 bases and J lost 4, with 8 bases in between. The CDR3 is 13 amino acids. DNA of the CDR3: TGTGCCAGCAGTTTAGTCGGTCTCACTGAAGCTTTCTTT. Translating gives CASSLVGLTEAFF. The full variable domain, with the rest looked up from reference TRBV28 and TRBJ1-1, is DVKVTQSSRYLVKRTGEKVFLECVQDMDHENMFWYRQDPGLGLRLIYFSYDVKMKEKGDIPEGYSVSREKKERFSLILESASTNQTSMYLCASSLVGLTEAFFGQGTRLTVV.

This clone was picked up one time. The J gene is TRBJ1-5, the V gene TRBV11-2, with unresolved D. The CDR3 totals 13 residues. Germline V lookup: CDR1 SGHAT, CDR2 FQNNGV. Deletions cut 0 bases from V and 9 bases from J, with 9 bases between. This chain's CDR3 is CASSLDRSWPQHF. CDR3 DNA sequence: TGTGCCAGCAGCTTAGATAGATCATGGCCCCAGCATTTT.

This clone was observed a handful of times. The chain employs TRBV10-3 and TRBJ2-7; maybe TRBD1 (6 bases). The germline gives CDR1 ENHRY, CDR2 SYGVKD. V gave up 6 bases and J gave up 0 bases, with 21 bases separating them. The CDR3 spans 17 residues. This CDR3 reads CAISEHPRGRSSYEQYF. The CDR3 DNA sequence: TGTGCCATCAGCGAGCACCCCAGGGGACGAAGCTCCTACGAGCAGTACTTC.

The gene calls are TRBV29-1 and TRBJ1-1; tentatively, D is TRBD1 (6 bases). V dropped 6 bases and J dropped 0 bases, with 11 bases sitting between them. The CDR3 contains 13 residues. The V gene's germline CDR1 is SQVTM and CDR2 ANQGSEA. The CDR3, as DNA: TGCAGCGTGGACAGCGCCCTGAACACTGAAGCTTTCTTT. Its translation is CSVDSALNTEAFF. Full variable domain (missing parts from reference TRBV29-1 and TRBJ1-1): SAVISQKPSRDICQRGTSLTIQCQVDSQVTMMFWYRQQPGQSLTLIATANQGSEATYESGFVIDKFPISRPNLTFSTLTVSNMSPEDSSIYLCSVDSALNTEAFFGQGTRLTVV.

This clone was seen once. The chain carries TRBV4-2 and TRBJ1-5, with D possibly TRBD1 on 6 matching bases. The CDR3 covers 16 residues. Per the germline V gene, CDR1 is LGHNA and CDR2 is YNFKEQ. V lost 4 bases and J 4 bases, leaving 17 bases between the germline ends. The CDR3 nucleotides are TGTGCCAGCAGCCGTCAGGTTGGACAGTCTAATCAGCCCCAGCATTTT. It encodes CASSRQVGQSNQPQHF.

The table lists this clone with a count of one. The CDR3: CASSVGWSLGETQYF. CDR3 DNA: TGTGCCAGCAGCGTAGGTTGGAGCCTTGGGGAGACCCAGTACTTC. The chain has TRBV9 and TRBJ2-5; D unresolved. The CDR3 is made up of 15 amino acids. Trimming removed 0 bases at V and 5 bases at J, with 14 bases between. Germline V CDR1 and CDR2: SGDLS, YYNGEE.

This chain connects TRBV11-2 to TRBJ2-5; no definite D call. This CDR3 has 12 residues. V shed 5 bases and J shed 4 bases, with 8 bases lying between them. CDR1 is SGHAT, CDR2 FQNNGV, per germline. The CDR3 reads CASSPRTETQYF. The CDR3 DNA reads as TGTGCCAGCAGCCCCAGAACAGAGACCCAGTACTTC.

The J gene is TRBJ1-5, the V gene TRBV6-4; no firm D call. V was shortened by 6 bases and J by 0 bases, with 27 bases between the two germline ends. CDR1 MRHNA and CDR2 SNTAGT come from the germline V gene. The CDR3 is 20 amino acids. The CDR3 region has the DNA TGTGCCAGCAGCTTCGGACCTGGAGGACGTTCAAAGTATAGCAATCAGCCCCAGCATTTT. This encodes CASSFGPGGRSKYSNQPQHF.

The rearrangement uses TRBV27 and TRBJ2-1; TRBD1 aligns across 7 bases. Germline V gene sequence: CDR1 MNHEY, CDR2 SMNVEV (reference sequence). V shed 3 bases and J 9 bases; nucleotides not matched to a gene: 5. CDR3 length: 13 residues. The CDR3 sequence is CASSFQGDGEQFF. The CDR3 DNA is TGTGCCAGCAGTTTTCAGGGGGACGGTGAGCAGTTCTTC.

This chain links TRBV7-2 with TRBJ1-2; the match to TRBD1 covers 10 bases. V was pared by 1 base and J by 7 bases, with 6 bases of the junction left unmatched. CDR1 and CDR2 (germline): SGHTA, FQGNSA. The CDR3 runs to 15 residues. The CDR3 nucleotides are TGTGCCAGCAGCTTAGGCGGGACAGGGGCTTTTGGCTACACCTTC. Protein product: CASSLGGTGAFGYTF.